A selection of T cell receptor beta chains follows, all from one sample in a study of T cells in Graves' hyperthyroidism and ophthalmopathy. TCRdb redid the calling of the multiplex PCR reads with MiXCR, one entry per CDR3 protein. The table shows under 650,000 distinct CDR3 sequences, with around 16% occurring only once. The source material was blood. The receptor set was obtained from a woman under 40 with Graves' hyperthyroidism. The CDR3 runs from the conserved cysteine through the conserved F or W. Fields, in order: J gene, V gene, CDR3 protein.

j_call: TRBJ2-1
v_call: TRBV30
cdr3_aa: CAWSVLGTERHNEQFF

j_call: TRBJ2-1
v_call: TRBV11-2
cdr3_aa: CASSLEYTSFNEQFF

j_call: TRBJ2-7
v_call: TRBV20-1
cdr3_aa: CSARLETYEQYF

j_call: TRBJ2-1
v_call: TRBV10-3
cdr3_aa: CAISGVSGGSYNEQFF

j_call: TRBJ2-1
v_call: TRBV20-1
cdr3_aa: CSAPDGINEQFF

j_call: TRBJ2-7
v_call: TRBV3-1
cdr3_aa: CASSQAGLAGDEQYF

j_call: TRBJ2-4
v_call: TRBV20-1
cdr3_aa: CSASEPMDIQYF

j_call: TRBJ2-2
v_call: TRBV9
cdr3_aa: CASSLSGRETGELFF

j_call: TRBJ2-2
v_call: TRBV5-4
cdr3_aa: CASSFSVGYTGELFF

j_call: TRBJ2-1
v_call: TRBV12-3/TRBV12-4
cdr3_aa: CASSLKRLLAGNEQFF

j_call: TRBJ2-7
v_call: TRBV2
cdr3_aa: CASRPAGGGSYEQYF

j_call: TRBJ1-1
v_call: TRBV30
cdr3_aa: CAWRELLGGLGTEAFF

j_call: TRBJ2-2
v_call: TRBV2
cdr3_aa: CASSEAWDRGLPNTGELFF

j_call: TRBJ2-1
v_call: TRBV27
cdr3_aa: CASSSGTGTPYNEQFF

j_call: TRBJ2-2
v_call: TRBV6-2/TRBV6-3
cdr3_aa: CASSYNRKAAGELFF

j_call: TRBJ2-7
v_call: TRBV6-5
cdr3_aa: CASSYSIRASGEKGQYF

j_call: TRBJ2-5
v_call: TRBV6-6
cdr3_aa: CASSYRHNTVIQETQYF

j_call: TRBJ2-1
v_call: TRBV19
cdr3_aa: CASSGEAGEQFF

j_call: TRBJ1-1
v_call: TRBV27
cdr3_aa: CASSPPYSSEAFF

j_call: TRBJ2-7
v_call: TRBV7-2
cdr3_aa: CASTSPQASYEQYF

j_call: TRBJ2-5
v_call: TRBV5-1
cdr3_aa: CASSLFGGVGETQYF

j_call: TRBJ2-6
v_call: TRBV5-1
cdr3_aa: CASSLEGGAGTGANVLTF